The clone carrying this T cell receptor (beta chain) has a single count. Its target is not known. This entry belongs to a study of T cell clones after liver transplantation. Study-level background: Pre-transplant mixed lymphocyte reactions yielded third-party-reactive TCRbeta sequences as comparators for graft-donor-reactive sequences. Study-level findings and limits: In most of the 8 subjects, circulating graft-donor-reactive CD4 TCRbeta sequences fell significantly after transplant.

Germline lookup yields CDR1 MNHEY and CDR2 SMNVEV (reference sequence). The CDR3 runs to 18 residues. J was trimmed by 5 bases and V by 2 bases; bases with no gene match: 11. Using immunoSEQ multiplex PCR, the repertoire was profiled, and TCRdb retains in-frame clones only, with some absent. The table records tens of thousands of clones, almost 95% of them present only once. The sample consisted of CD4+ T cells from blood, taken approximately 26 months after liver transplant. The J gene is TRBJ2-3, the V gene TRBV27; TRBD1 aligns across 12 bases. The TCR originated in a human patient who received a liver transplant. The T cells may come from the graft donor. The CDR3 loop reads CASSLGWGQGAHIDTQYF. The CDR3 DNA is TGTGCCAGCAGTTTAGGTTGGGGACAGGGGGCGCATATAGATACGCAGTATTTT.